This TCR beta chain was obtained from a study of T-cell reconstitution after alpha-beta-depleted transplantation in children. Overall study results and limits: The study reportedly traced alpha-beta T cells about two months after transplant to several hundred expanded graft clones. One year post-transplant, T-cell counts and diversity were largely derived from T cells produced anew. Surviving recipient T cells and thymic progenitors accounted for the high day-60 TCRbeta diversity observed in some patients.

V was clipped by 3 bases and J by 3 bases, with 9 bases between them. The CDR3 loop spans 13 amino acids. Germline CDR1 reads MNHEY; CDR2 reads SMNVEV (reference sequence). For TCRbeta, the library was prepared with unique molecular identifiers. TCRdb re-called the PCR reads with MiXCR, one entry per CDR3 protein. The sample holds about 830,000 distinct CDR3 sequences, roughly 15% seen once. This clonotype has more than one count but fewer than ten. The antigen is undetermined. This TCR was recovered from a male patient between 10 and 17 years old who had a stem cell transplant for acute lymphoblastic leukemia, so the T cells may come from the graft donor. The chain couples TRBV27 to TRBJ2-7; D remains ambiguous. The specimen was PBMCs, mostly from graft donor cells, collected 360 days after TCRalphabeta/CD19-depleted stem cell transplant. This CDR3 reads CASSFSTGYEQYF. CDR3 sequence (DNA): TGTGCCAGCAGTTTCTCCACGGGCTACGAGCAGTACTTC.